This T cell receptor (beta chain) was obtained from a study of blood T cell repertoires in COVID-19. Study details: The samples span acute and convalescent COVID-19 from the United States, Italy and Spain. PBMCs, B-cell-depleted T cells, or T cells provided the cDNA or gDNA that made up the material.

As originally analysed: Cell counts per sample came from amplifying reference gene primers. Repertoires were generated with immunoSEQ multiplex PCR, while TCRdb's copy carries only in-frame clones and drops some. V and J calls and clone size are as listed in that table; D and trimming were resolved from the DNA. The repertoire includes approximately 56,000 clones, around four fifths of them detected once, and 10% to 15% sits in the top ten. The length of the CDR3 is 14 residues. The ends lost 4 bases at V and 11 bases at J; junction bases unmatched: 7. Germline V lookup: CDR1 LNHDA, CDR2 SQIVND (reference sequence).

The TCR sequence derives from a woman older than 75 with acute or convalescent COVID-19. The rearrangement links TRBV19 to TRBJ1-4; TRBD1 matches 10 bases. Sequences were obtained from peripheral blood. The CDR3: CASSTTGGAGKLFF. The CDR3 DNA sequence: TGTGCCAGTAGTACGACAGGGGGCGCGGGGAAACTGTTTTTT.